This is a list of T cell receptor beta chains from one sample in a study of CD8 T cells in Susac syndrome. TCRdb processed the immunoSEQ multiplex PCR reads anew with MiXCR; each CDR3 protein has one entry. The sample has 55,000 to 85,000 distinct CDR3 sequences; just over 95% are singletons. Input material: CD4+ T cells from PBMCs. The receptors were sampled from a human donor with multiple sclerosis. Both conserved end residues are part of each CDR3. The D gene is left open where the match is weak. Expanded clones get a size class; other rows say once, few or many, or leave the size out.

TRBD1	TRBJ2-1	NA	TRBV6-2/TRBV6-3	CASSYSGTGDEQFF	TGTGCCAGCAGTTACTCTGGGACAGGGGATGAGCAGTTCTTC
TRBD1	TRBJ2-7	NA	TRBV7-9	CASSQGQGIHEQYF	TGTGCCAGCAGCCAGGGACAGGGGATACACGAGCAGTACTTC
NA	TRBJ1-5	once	TRBV29-1	CSVEGSGGGTPQANQPQHF	TGCAGCGTTGAAGGTTCGGGCGGAGGGACACCCCAGGCCAATCAGCCCCAGCATTTT
NA	TRBJ1-5	NA	TRBV7-9	CASSLPGVNQPQHF	TGTGCCAGCAGCCTCCCCGGGGTGAATCAGCCCCAGCATTTT
NA	TRBJ2-7	NA	TRBV6-5	CASSYGRRGGEQYF	TGTGCCAGCAGTTACGGGCGGCGAGGGGGCGAGCAGTACTTC
NA	TRBJ1-2	NA	TRBV7-9	CASSTGQANYGYTF	TGTGCCAGCAGCACGGGACAAGCTAACTATGGCTACACCTTC
NA	TRBJ1-5	NA	TRBV7-2	CASSLDAFGGQPQHF	TGTGCCAGCAGCTTAGATGCGTTCGGTGGGCAGCCCCAGCATTTT
NA	TRBJ1-2	NA	TRBV28	CARSSNYGYTF	TGTGCCCGCAGTTCTAACTATGGCTACACCTTC
TRBD1	TRBJ2-7	NA	TRBV10-3	CAITPDRDHGEQYF	TGTGCCATCACCCCAGACAGGGATCACGGAGAGCAGTACTTC
TRBD2	TRBJ2-7	NA	TRBV20-1	CSATSGGSSYEQYF	TGCAGTGCTACTAGCGGGGGTTCATCCTACGAGCAGTACTTC
NA	TRBJ2-5	NA	TRBV3-1	CASSQGLSAVSQETQYF	TGTGCCAGCAGCCAAGGACTGTCGGCAGTAAGTCAAGAGACCCAGTACTTC